Listed below are T cell receptor beta chains from one sample, sequenced in a study of regulatory T cells in long-lasting Graves disease. TCRdb independently ran MiXCR on the multiplex PCR reads; one entry per CDR3 protein. The sample yields 450,000 to 650,000 distinct CDR3 sequences, about 16% seen once. The data also belong to a second study, concerning T cells in Graves' hyperthyroidism and ophthalmopathy.

Sample: peripheral blood mononuclear cells (PBMCs), taken at new diagnosis, from a patient treated with antithyroid drugs. The receptors were gathered from a woman aged 35 to 60 with Graves disease. Each CDR3 is given with its conserved first and last residue. D genes are given only for firm matches. Size tells how often a clone was seen (once, few, many) or the class of an expanded clone, and some rows leave it out.

CDR3,DNA,V,D,J,size
CASSLDREGTEAFF,TGCGCCAGCAGCTTGGACAGGGAAGGCACTGAAGCTTTCTTT,TRBV5-1,-,TRBJ1-1,many
CASSFGFGYGYTF,TGTGCCAGCAGTTTCGGGTTTGGCTATGGCTACACCTTC,TRBV12-3/TRBV12-4,-,TRBJ1-2,many
CASRGTYTRYEQYF,TGTGCCAGCCGAGGGACCTACACTCGATACGAGCAGTACTTC,TRBV27,-,TRBJ2-7,-
CASSLGGKAYEQYF,TGTGCCAGCAGCTTGGGGGGGAAGGCCTACGAGCAGTACTTC,TRBV5-5,-,TRBJ2-7,-
CASINPGQGNTGELFF,TGTGCCAGCATTAATCCGGGACAGGGGAACACCGGGGAGCTGTTTTTT,TRBV28,TRBD1,TRBJ2-2,few
CASISAGSQTQYF,TGTGCCAGCATTTCAGCAGGGTCCCAGACCCAGTACTTC,TRBV2,-,TRBJ2-5,many
CASSNNGVNEQYF,TGTGCCAGCAGTAATAACGGGGTGAACGAGCAGTACTTC,TRBV6-1,-,TRBJ2-7,-
CASSPQGRDYEQFF,TGTGCCAGCAGCCCACAGGGACGAGACTACGAGCAGTTCTTC,TRBV7-9,-,TRBJ2-1,once
CASSLALAGELFF,TGTGCCAGCAGCTTAGCGCTGGCCGGGGAGCTGTTTTTT,TRBV7-9,-,TRBJ2-2,-
CASSLGLAGVETQYF,TGTGCCAGCAGTCTCGGACTAGCGGGGGTAGAGACCCAGTACTTC,TRBV12-3/TRBV12-4,TRBD2,TRBJ2-5,many
CSVEGWGRYEQYF,TGCAGCGTTGAAGGGTGGGGTCGATACGAGCAGTACTTC,TRBV29-1,-,TRBJ2-7,few
CASSPSTGTIIPSYEQYF,TGTGCCAGCAGCCCCTCCACAGGCACTATAATCCCCTCCTACGAGCAGTACTTC,TRBV3-1,-,TRBJ2-7,-
CASSLRTGLNIQYF,TGTGCCAGCAGCCTTAGGACAGGGTTGAACATTCAGTACTTC,TRBV3-1,TRBD1,TRBJ2-4,many
CASRRETNTGELFF,TGTGCCAGCCGTCGTGAGACGAACACCGGGGAGCTGTTTTTT,TRBV6-1,-,TRBJ2-2,-
CASSEWGSQETQYF,TGTGCCAGCAGTGAATGGGGGTCTCAAGAGACCCAGTACTTC,TRBV6-1,-,TRBJ2-5,many
CASSLSSGGAGSDTQYF,TGTGCCAGCAGCTTAAGTAGCGGGGGGGCCGGGTCAGATACGCAGTATTTT,TRBV11-2,TRBD2,TRBJ2-3,-
CAWSATDTQYF,TGTGCCTGGAGCGCAACAGATACGCAGTATTTT,TRBV30,-,TRBJ2-3,many
CASRQTGQGTEAFF,TGTGCCAGCAGACAAACAGGGCAGGGCACTGAAGCTTTCTTT,TRBV25-1,-,TRBJ1-1,-
CASSEMNSNTEAFF,TGTGCCAGCAGTGAAATGAACTCTAACACTGAAGCTTTCTTT,TRBV6-2/TRBV6-3,-,TRBJ1-1,many
CASSFSLSPPPQHF,TGTGCCAGCAGTTTTTCCCTTTCCCCGCCGCCCCAGCATTTT,TRBV28,-,TRBJ1-5,many
CASSLVGLGAFF,TGTGCCAGCAGTTTAGTGGGCCTCGGAGCTTTCTTT,TRBV12-3/TRBV12-4,-,TRBJ1-1,many
CASTVGGGQGRAQHF,TGTGCCAGCACCGTCGGGGGGGGACAGGGGAGGGCCCAGCATTTT,TRBV28,TRBD1,TRBJ1-5,-
CASSQAGGLYEQYF,TGTGCCAGCAGCCAAGCCGGGGGCCTCTACGAGCAGTACTTC,TRBV3-1,-,TRBJ2-7,many
CASSRQGLVEKLFF,TGTGCCAGCAGCCGACAGGGGCTTGTTGAAAAACTGTTTTTT,TRBV12-3/TRBV12-4,TRBD1,TRBJ1-4,-
CASSRGGTGELFF,TGTGCCAGCAGCCGGGGGGGGACCGGGGAGCTGTTTTTT,TRBV6-1,TRBD2,TRBJ2-2,many
CASSHDRPLISGANVLTF,TGTGCCAGCAGCCACGACCGTCCGTTAATATCTGGGGCCAACGTCCTGACTTTC,TRBV6-1,-,TRBJ2-6,-
CASSPATYSYNEQFF,TGTGCCAGCAGTCCGGCTACATACTCCTACAATGAGCAGTTCTTC,TRBV12-3/TRBV12-4,-,TRBJ2-1,-
CASSLEGLDGYTF,TGCGCCAGCAGCTTGGAGGGGTTGGATGGCTACACCTTC,TRBV5-1,-,TRBJ1-2,many
CASNIWENTEAFF,TGTGCCAGCAACATATGGGAGAACACTGAAGCTTTCTTT,TRBV13,-,TRBJ1-1,many
CASSPGPKETQYF,TGTGCCAGCAGCCCCGGGCCAAAAGAGACCCAGTACTTC,TRBV7-4,-,TRBJ2-5,-
CASSLDPPEGSNQPQHF,TGCGCCAGCAGCTTGGATCCCCCGGAGGGTAGCAATCAGCCCCAGCATTTT,TRBV5-1,-,TRBJ1-5,-
CASSGMGHSNEKLFF,TGCGCCAGCAGCGGGATGGGACACTCAAATGAAAAACTGTTTTTT,TRBV5-1,-,TRBJ1-4,few
CASSQQPGRELFF,TGTGCCAGCAGCCAACAACCGGGTCGGGAGCTGTTTTTT,TRBV3-1,-,TRBJ2-2,few
CSARVPLEETQYF,TGCAGTGCTAGAGTCCCACTAGAAGAGACCCAGTACTTC,TRBV20-1,-,TRBJ2-5,few
CATTRGGTTDTQYF,TGTGCCACCACCAGAGGGGGTACCACAGATACGCAGTATTTT,TRBV19,-,TRBJ2-3,-
CASSPGWGQGTTDTQYF,TGTGCCAGCAGCCCGGGGTGGGGACAGGGGACCACAGATACGCAGTATTTT,TRBV5-8,TRBD1,TRBJ2-3,many
CASSLDPTAEKLFF,TGTGCCAGCAGCCTGGATCCTACGGCGGAAAAACTGTTTTTT,TRBV13,-,TRBJ1-4,many
CASSYVDSRNTEAFF,TGTGCCAGCAGTTACGTGGACAGCAGGAACACTGAAGCTTTCTTT,TRBV6-9,-,TRBJ1-1,-
CASKSGNTYEQYF,TGTGCCAGCAAATCAGGGAACACCTACGAGCAGTACTTC,TRBV6-1,-,TRBJ2-7,many
CASSNRQGSNTEAFF,TGTGCCAGCAGCAACCGACAGGGTTCGAACACTGAAGCTTTCTTT,TRBV7-9,TRBD1,TRBJ1-1,-
CASSLASDSYRSPLHF,TGTGCCAGCAGCCTCGCGTCGGACAGTTATCGTTCACCCCTCCACTTT,TRBV13,-,TRBJ1-6,-
CASSFWTAGQYF,TGTGCCAGCAGTTTTTGGACCGCAGGGCAGTACTTC,TRBV28,-,TRBJ2-4,many
CASGRLAFSYNEQFF,TGTGCCAGCGGGAGACTAGCGTTCTCCTACAATGAGCAGTTCTTC,TRBV2,TRBD2,TRBJ2-1,few
CASSLGQGGGEAFF,TGCGCCAGCAGCTTGGGGCAGGGTGGTGGTGAAGCTTTCTTT,TRBV5-1,-,TRBJ1-1,-
CASGRDREGKLFF,TGTGCCAGCGGCCGGGACAGGGAGGGAAAACTGTTTTTT,TRBV2,TRBD1,TRBJ1-4,-
CASSSYRGDTEAFF,TGCGCCAGCAGCTCGTACAGGGGGGACACTGAAGCTTTCTTT,TRBV5-1,TRBD1,TRBJ1-1,many
CASSLSGYPSYNEQFF,TGTGCCAGCAGTTTATCGGGTTACCCCTCCTACAATGAGCAGTTCTTC,TRBV27,-,TRBJ2-1,-
CASSALPIRRNSNGYTF,TGTGCCAGCAGTGCGCTTCCTATTCGCAGGAATTCAAATGGCTACACCTTC,TRBV2,-,TRBJ1-2,-
CASNGAEDSPLHF,TGTGCCAGCAACGGGGCGGAGGATTCACCCCTCCACTTT,TRBV7-9,-,TRBJ1-6,few